Given below is one TCR beta chain in context. From pooled CD4+ and CD8+ T cells, anti-CD45RA microbeads isolated naive plus transitional cells. This record belongs to a study of relationships among human T cell subsets. Semiquantitative ARM-PCR amplified T cell receptor alpha and beta CDR3 regions from mRNA. Tagged nested gene-specific primers were used first, then communal superprimers amplified exponentially. One entry per CDR3 protein, called by TCRdb with MiXCR from the multiplex PCR reads. This sample has 7,000 to 9,500 distinct CDR3 sequences, with under 70% found just once. CDR3 length: 13 residues. The J segment lost 3 bases and the V segment lost 10 bases, leaving 7 bases of the junction unmatched. Germline lookup yields CDR1 MNHEY and CDR2 SMNVEV (reference sequence).

The clonotype comes from a man aged 35 to 55 in good health. Sequenced material: naive and transitional (CD45RA+) T cells sorted from blood. The J gene is TRBJ2-3, the V gene TRBV27; TRBD2 matches 7 bases. The DNA of the CDR3 is TGTGCCATCGGGAGGATGGGGACAGATACGCAGTATTTT. The encoded protein is CAIGRMGTDTQYF.